This T cell receptor beta chain came from a study of T cell changes during pregnancy in multiple sclerosis. J lost 6 bases, V lost 4 bases, and 8 bases had no gene match. CDR3 length: 14 amino acids. The germline V gene has CDR1 SGHNT and CDR2 YYREEE (reference sequence). Measured with immunoSEQ multiplex PCR; TCRdb has only the in-frame clones, and not every one. The table includes 30,000 to 45,000 clones, about 92% detected once. Material: PBMCs (not recorded whether the cells were cultured). The chain employs TRBV5-4 and TRBJ2-7, with 9 bases aligning to TRBD1. The TCR sequence derives from a female donor with multiple sclerosis, enrolled in a pregnancy study. The DNA of the CDR3 is TGTGCCAGCAGCCCTCGGACAGGGGCGGGCGAGCAGTACTTC. Protein sequence: CASSPRTGAGEQYF.